This T cell receptor (beta chain) was profiled in a study of human T cells and chemical hapten exposure. Study information: Small volume differences among pooled libraries mainly caused per-sample TCR yield variation. General observations from the study: The number of TCRs over 1 in 1000 frequency stayed unchanged after DPC. Donors' alopecia may make their immune response differ from healthy people's. PT1 expanded TCR counts correlated positively with patch test score.

TCRdb processed the RACE reads anew with MiXCR; each CDR3 protein has one entry. The sample records approximately 52,000 distinct CDR3 sequences, 8.5% to 10% being singletons. As for this clonotype: Its antigen is unknown.

Described time point: pre-sensitization, week 0. Stated treatment: therapeutic diphenylcyclopropenone sensitization with weekly scalp DPC. The clonotype was recovered from a woman aged 40-49 years with alopecia areata. Some clones in this sample may be carry-over from other donors' samples. The source was whole blood, collected in connection with sensitization to the hapten diphenylcyclopropenone (DPC).

The CDR3 DNA follows: TGTGCCACTAAGGACAGGCAGTTTCGGGAACTGTTTTTT. Translating gives CATKDRQFRELFF. The chain couples TRBV2 to TRBJ1-4; 7 bases agree with TRBD1. Losses at the gene ends were 10 bases for V and 12 bases for J; bases not matched to a gene: 14. Germline-derived CDR1 and CDR2 are SNHLY and FYNNEI. This CDR3 spans 13 amino acids.